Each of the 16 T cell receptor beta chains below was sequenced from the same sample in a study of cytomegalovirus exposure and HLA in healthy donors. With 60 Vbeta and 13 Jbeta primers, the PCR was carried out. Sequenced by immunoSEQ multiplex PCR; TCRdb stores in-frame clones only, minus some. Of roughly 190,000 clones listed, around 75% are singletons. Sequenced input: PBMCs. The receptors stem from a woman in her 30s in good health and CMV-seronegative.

The CDR3 nucleotides are TGTGCCAGCAGCTTGGGAACCGGACAGGGGATCTACGAGCAGTACTTC. This sequence encodes CASSLGTGQGIYEQYF. The chain combines TRBV5-6 with TRBJ2-7, with 9 bases identical to TRBD1. This CDR3 spans 16 amino acids. Germline values: CDR1 SGHDT, CDR2 YYEEEE. The V gene end was trimmed by 0 bases and the J gene end by 3 bases; junction bases not matched to a gene: 7.

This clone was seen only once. The CDR3 DNA is TGCGCCAGCAGTGAGTGGACTAGCGGGAAAGAGACCCAGTACTTC. Translation: CASSEWTSGKETQYF. This sequence joins TRBV10-2 and TRBJ2-5; TRBD2 agrees at 12 bases. Germline CDR1 WSHSY, CDR2 SAAADI. The CDR3 extends over 15 amino acids. Losses at the gene ends were 1 base for V and 3 bases for J; bases not matched to a gene: 0.

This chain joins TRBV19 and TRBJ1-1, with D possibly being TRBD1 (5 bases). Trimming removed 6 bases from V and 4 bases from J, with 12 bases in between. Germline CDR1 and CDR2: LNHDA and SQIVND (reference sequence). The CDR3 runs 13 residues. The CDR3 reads CASSPQGGTEAFF. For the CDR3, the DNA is TGTGCCAGTAGCCCCCAGGGAGGCACTGAAGCTTTCTTT. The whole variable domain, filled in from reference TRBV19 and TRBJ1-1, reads DGGITQSPKYLFRKEGQNVTLSCEQNLNHDAMYWYRQDPGQGLRLIYYSQIVNDFQKGDIAEGYSVSREKKESFPLTVTSAQKNPTAFYLCASSPQGGTEAFFGQGTRLTVV.

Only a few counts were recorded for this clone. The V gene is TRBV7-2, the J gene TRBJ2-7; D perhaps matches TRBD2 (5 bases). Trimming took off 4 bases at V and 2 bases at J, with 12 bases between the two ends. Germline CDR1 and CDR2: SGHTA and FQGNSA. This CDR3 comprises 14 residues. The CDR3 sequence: CASSSAGNAYEQYF. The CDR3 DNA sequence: TGTGCCAGCAGCTCCGCGGGTAACGCCTACGAGCAGTACTTC. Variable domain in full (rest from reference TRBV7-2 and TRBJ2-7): GAGVSQSPSNKVTEKGKDVELRCDPISGHTALYWYRQSLGQGLEFLIYFQGNSAPDKSGLPSDRFSAERTGGSVSTLTIQRTQQEDSAVYLCASSSAGNAYEQYFGPGTRLTVT.

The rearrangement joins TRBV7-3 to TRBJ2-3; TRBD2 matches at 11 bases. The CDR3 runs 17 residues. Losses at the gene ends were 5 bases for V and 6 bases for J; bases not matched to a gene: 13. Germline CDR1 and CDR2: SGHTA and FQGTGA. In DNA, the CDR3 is TGTGCCAGCAGCGTTGGGACTAGCGGCTGGGGGCCGGATACGCAGTATTTT. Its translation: CASSVGTSGWGPDTQYF.

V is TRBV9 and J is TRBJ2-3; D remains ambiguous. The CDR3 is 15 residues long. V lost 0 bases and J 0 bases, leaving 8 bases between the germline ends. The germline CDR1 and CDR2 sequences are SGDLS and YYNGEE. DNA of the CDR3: TGTGCCAGCAGCGTAGCTCCAGCGAGCACAGATACGCAGTATTTT. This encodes CASSVAPASTDTQYF.

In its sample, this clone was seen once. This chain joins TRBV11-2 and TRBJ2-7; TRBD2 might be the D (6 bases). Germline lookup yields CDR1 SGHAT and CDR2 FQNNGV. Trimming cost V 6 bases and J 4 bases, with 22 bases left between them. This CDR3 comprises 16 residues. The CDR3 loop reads CASSFSGTGVRYEQYF. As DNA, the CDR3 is TGTGCCAGCAGTTTCTCCGGGACTGGTGTTAGGTACGAGCAGTACTTC.

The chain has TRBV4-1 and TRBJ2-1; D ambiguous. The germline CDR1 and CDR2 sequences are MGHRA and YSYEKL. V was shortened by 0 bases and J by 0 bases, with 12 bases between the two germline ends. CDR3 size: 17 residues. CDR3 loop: CASSQDLLLSSYNEQFF. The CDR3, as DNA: TGCGCCAGCAGCCAAGATCTCCTCCTGAGCTCCTACAATGAGCAGTTCTTC.

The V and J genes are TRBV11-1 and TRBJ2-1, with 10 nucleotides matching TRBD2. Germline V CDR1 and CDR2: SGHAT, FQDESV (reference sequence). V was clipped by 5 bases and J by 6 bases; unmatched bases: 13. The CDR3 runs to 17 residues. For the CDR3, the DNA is TGTGCCAGCAGCCCAGGGAGGGGTAGCGGGAGGTTCAATGAGCAGTTCTTC. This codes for CASSPGRGSGRFNEQFF.

The CDR3 sequence is CASSLVAGSYNEQFF. Here the CDR3 DNA reads TGTGCCAGCAGTTTAGTTGCGGGGTCCTACAATGAGCAGTTCTTC. The chain recombines TRBV27 with TRBJ2-1, with D maybe TRBD2 (6 bases). With 2 bases removed from V and 1 base from J, the gap between germline ends came to 9 bases. Germline CDR1 is MNHEY and CDR2 is SMNVEV (reference sequence). The CDR3 is 15 amino acids.

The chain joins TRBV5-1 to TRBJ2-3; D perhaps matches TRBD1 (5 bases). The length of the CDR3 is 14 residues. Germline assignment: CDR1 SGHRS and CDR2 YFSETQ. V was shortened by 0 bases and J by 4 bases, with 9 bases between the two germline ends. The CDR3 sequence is CASSLAGYADTQYF. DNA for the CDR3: TGCGCCAGCAGCTTGGCAGGGTATGCAGATACGCAGTATTTT.

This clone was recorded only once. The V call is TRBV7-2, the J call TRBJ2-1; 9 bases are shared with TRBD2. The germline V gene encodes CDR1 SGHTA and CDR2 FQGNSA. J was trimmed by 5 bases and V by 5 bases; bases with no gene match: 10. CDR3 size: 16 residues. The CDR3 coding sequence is TGTGCCAGCAGCCCCACCGGGACTAGCAGAAACAATGAGCAGTTCTTC. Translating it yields CASSPTGTSRNNEQFF.

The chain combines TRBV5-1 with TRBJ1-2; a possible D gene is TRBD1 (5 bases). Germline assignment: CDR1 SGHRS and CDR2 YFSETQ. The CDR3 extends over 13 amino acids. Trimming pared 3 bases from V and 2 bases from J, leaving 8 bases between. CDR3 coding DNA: TGCGCCAGCAGCTCGTCAGGGAACTATGGCTACACCTTC. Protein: CASSSSGNYGYTF.

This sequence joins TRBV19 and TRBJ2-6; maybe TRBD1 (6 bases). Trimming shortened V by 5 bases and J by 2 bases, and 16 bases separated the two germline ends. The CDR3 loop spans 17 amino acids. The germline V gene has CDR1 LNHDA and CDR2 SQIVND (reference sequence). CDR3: CASSYGQGITGANVLTF. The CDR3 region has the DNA TGTGCCAGTAGTTACGGCCAGGGGATTACTGGGGCCAACGTCCTGACTTTC.

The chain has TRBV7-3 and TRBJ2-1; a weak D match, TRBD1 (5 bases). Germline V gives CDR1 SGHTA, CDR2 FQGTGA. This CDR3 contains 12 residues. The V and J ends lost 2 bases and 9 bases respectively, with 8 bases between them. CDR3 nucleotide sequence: TGTGCCAGCAGCTTACAGGGAAGTGAGCAGTTCTTC. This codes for CASSLQGSEQFF. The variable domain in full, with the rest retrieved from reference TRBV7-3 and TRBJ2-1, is GAGVSQTPSNKVTEKGKYVELRCDPISGHTALYWYRQSLGQGPEFLIYFQGTGAADDSGLPNDRFFAVRPEGSVSTLKIQRTERGDSAVYLCASSLQGSEQFFGPGTRLTVL.

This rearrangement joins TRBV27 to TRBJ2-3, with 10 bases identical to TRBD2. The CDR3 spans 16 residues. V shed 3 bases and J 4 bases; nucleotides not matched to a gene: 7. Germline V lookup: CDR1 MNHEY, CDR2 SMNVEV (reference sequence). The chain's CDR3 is CASSFLPSGSADTQYF. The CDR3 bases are TGTGCCAGCAGTTTTCTGCCTAGCGGGAGTGCAGATACGCAGTATTTT.